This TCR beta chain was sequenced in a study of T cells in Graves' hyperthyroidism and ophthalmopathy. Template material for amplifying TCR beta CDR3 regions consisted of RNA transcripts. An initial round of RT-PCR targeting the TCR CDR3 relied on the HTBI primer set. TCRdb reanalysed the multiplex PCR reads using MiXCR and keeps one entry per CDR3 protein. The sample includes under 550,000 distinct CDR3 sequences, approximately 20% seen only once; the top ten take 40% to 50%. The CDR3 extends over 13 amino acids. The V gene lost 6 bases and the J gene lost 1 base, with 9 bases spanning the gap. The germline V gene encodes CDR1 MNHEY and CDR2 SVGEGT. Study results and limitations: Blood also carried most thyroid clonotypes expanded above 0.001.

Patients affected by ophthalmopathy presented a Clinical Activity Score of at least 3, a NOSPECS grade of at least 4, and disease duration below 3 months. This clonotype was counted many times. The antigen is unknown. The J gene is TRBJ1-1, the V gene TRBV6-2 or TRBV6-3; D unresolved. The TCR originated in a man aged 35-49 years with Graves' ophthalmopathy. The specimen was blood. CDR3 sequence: CASRLLTNTEAFF. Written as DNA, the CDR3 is TGTGCCAGCAGACTACTTACGAACACTGAAGCTTTCTTT.